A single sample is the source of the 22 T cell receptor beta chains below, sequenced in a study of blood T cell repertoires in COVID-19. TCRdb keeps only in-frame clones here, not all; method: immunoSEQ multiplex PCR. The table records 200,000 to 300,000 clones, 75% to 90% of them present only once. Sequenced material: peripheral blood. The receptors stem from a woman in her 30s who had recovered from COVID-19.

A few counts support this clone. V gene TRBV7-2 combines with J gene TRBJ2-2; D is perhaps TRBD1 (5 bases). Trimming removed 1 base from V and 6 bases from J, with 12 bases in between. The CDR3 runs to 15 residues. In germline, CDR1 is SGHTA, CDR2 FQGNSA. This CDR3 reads CASSLGVGVAGELFF. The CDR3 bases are TGTGCCAGCAGCTTAGGGGTAGGGGTGGCCGGGGAGCTGTTTTTT. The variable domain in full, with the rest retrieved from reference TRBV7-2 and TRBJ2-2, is GAGVSQSPSNKVTEKGKDVELRCDPISGHTALYWYRQSLGQGLEFLIYFQGNSAPDKSGLPSDRFSAERTGGSVSTLTIQRTQQEDSAVYLCASSLGVGVAGELFFGEGSRLTVL.

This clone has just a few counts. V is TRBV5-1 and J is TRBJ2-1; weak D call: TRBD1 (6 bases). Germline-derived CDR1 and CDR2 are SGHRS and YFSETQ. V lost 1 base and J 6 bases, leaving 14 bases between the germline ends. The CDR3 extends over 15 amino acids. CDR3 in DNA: TGCGCCAGCAGCTTGTCGGCAGGGGCCTCCAATGAGCAGTTCTTC. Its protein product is CASSLSAGASNEQFF.

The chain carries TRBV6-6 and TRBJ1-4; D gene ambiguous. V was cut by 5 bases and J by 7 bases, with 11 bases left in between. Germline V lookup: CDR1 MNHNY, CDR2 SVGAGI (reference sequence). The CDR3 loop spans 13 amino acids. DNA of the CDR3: TGTGCCAGCAGTAATCCGCCACTTGAAAAACTGTTTTTT. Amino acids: CASSNPPLEKLFF.

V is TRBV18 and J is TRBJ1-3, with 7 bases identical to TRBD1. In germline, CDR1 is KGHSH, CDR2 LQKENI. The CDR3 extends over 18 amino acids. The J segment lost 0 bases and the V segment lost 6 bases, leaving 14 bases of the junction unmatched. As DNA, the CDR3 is TGTGCCAGCTCGGAGTACATCCACAGGGGTAACTCTGGAAACACCATATATTTT. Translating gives CASSEYIHRGNSGNTIYF. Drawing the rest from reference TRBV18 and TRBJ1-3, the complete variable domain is NAGVMQNPRHLVRRRGQEARLRCSPMKGHSHVYWYRQLPEEGLKFMVYLQKENIIDESGMPKERFSAEFPKEGPSILRIQQVVRGDSAAYFCASSEYIHRGNSGNTIYFGEGSWLTVV.

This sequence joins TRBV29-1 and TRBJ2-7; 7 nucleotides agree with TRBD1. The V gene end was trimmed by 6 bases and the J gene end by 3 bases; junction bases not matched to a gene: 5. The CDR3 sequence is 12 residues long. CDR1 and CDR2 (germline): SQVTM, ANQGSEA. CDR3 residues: CSVRGQNYEQYF. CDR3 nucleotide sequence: TGCAGCGTCCGGGGACAGAACTACGAGCAGTACTTC.

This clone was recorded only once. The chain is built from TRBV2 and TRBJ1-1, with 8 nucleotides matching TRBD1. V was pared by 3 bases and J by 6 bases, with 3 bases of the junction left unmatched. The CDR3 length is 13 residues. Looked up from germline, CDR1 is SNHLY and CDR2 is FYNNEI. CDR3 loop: CASSESGGPEAFF. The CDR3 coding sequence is TGTGCCAGCAGTGAGTCAGGGGGCCCTGAAGCTTTCTTT.

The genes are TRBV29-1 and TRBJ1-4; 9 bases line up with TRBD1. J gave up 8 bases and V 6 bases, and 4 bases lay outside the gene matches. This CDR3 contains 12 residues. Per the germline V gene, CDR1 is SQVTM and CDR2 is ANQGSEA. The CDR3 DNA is TGCAGCGTACGGACAGGGGTCGAAAAACTGTTTTTT. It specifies CSVRTGVEKLFF.

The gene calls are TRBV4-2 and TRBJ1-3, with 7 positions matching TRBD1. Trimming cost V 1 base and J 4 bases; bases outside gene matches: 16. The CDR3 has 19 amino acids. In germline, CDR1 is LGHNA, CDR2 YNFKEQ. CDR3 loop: CASSQVAQGDRLSGNTIYF. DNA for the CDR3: TGTGCCAGCAGCCAAGTGGCGCAGGGGGACCGACTCTCCGGAAACACCATATATTTT.

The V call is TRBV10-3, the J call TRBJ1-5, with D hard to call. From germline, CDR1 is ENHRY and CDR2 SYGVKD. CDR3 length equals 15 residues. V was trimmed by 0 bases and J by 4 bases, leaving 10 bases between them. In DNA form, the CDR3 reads TGTGCCATCAGTGAGTCAGGAGGGTATAATCAGCCCCAGCATTTT. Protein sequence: CAISESGGYNQPQHF.

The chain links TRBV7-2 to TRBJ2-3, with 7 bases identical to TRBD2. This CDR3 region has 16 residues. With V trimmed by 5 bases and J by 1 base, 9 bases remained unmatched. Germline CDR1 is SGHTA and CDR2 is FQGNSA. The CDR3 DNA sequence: TGTGCCAGCAGCCCGAGTCGGCTAGCGGGCACAGATACGCAGTATTTT. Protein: CASSPSRLAGTDTQYF.

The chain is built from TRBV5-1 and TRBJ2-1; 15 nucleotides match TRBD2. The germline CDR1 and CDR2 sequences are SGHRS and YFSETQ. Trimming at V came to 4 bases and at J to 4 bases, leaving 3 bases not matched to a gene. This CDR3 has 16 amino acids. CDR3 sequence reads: CASSPGLAGGYNEQFF. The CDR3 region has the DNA TGCGCCAGCAGCCCGGGACTAGCGGGGGGTTACAATGAGCAGTTCTTC.

The DNA of the CDR3 is TGTGCCAGCAGACCACGGAGCGGGAGTTACACTGAAGCTTTCTTT. Amino acid sequence: CASRPRSGSYTEAFF. This chain joins TRBV27 and TRBJ1-1; no clear D gene. The CDR3 has 15 amino acids. V lost 6 bases and J lost 3, with 17 bases in between. The germline CDR1 and CDR2 sequences are MNHEY and SMNVEV (reference sequence).

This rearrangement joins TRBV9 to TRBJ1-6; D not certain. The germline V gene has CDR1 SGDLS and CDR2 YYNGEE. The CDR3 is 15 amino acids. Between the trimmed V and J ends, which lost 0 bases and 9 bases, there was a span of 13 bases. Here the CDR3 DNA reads TGTGCCAGCAGCGTAGAGGAGAGATCTGGTTCACCCCTCCACTTT. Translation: CASSVEERSGSPLHF.

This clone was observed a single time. The DNA of the CDR3 is TGCAGTGCTAGTCCACAGGCCTACGAGCAGTACTTC. It translates to CSASPQAYEQYF. The chain uses TRBV20-1 and TRBJ2-7; perhaps TRBD1 as D (5 bases). Germline CDR1 reads DFQATT; CDR2 reads SNEGSKA (reference sequence). The CDR3 spans 12 residues. Between the trimmed V and J ends, which lost 3 bases and 2 bases, there was a span of 8 bases.

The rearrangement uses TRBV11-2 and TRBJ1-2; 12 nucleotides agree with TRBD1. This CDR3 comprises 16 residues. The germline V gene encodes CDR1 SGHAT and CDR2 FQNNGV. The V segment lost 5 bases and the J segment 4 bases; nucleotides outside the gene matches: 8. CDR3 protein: CASSLGTGGLSYGYTF. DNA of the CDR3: TGTGCCAGCAGCCTGGGGACAGGGGGCTTGAGCTATGGCTACACCTTC. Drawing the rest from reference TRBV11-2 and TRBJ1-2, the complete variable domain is EAGVAQSPRYKIIEKRQSVAFWCNPISGHATLYWYQQILGQGPKLLIQFQNNGVVDDSQLPKDRFSAERLKGVDSTLKIQPAKLEDSAVYLCASSLGTGGLSYGYTFGSGTRLTVV.

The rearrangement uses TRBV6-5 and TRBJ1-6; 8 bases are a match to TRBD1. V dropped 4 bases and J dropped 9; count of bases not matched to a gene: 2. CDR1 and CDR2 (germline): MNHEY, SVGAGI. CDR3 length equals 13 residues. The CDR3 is CASSWTGSSPLHF. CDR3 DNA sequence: TGTGCCAGCAGTTGGACAGGGAGTTCACCCCTCCACTTT.

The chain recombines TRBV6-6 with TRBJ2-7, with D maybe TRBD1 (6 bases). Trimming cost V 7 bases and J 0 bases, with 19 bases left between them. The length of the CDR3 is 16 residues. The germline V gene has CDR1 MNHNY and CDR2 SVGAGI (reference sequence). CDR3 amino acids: CASTRQTGYSSYEQYF. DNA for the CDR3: TGTGCCAGCACCCGACAGACAGGTTACAGCTCCTACGAGCAGTACTTC.

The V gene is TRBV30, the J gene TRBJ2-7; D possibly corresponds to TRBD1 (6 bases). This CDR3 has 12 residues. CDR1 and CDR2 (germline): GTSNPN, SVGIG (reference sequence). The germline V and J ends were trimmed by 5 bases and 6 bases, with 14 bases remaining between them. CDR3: CAWGERRGEQYF. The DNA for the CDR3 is TGTGCCTGGGGGGAGCGCAGGGGCGAGCAGTACTTC. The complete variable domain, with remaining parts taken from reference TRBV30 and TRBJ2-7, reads SQTIHQWPATLVQPVGSPLSLECTVEGTSNPNLYWYRQAAGRGLQLLFYSVGIGQISSEVPQNLSASRPQDRQFILSSKKLLLSDSGFYLCAWGERRGEQYFGPGTRLTVT.

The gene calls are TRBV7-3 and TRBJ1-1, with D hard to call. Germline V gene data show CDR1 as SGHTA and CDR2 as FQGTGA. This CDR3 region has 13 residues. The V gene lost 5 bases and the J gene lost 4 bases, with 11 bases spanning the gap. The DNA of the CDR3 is TGTGCCAGCAGCGTCGGGGTGGGCACTGAAGCTTTCTTT. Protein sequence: CASSVGVGTEAFF.

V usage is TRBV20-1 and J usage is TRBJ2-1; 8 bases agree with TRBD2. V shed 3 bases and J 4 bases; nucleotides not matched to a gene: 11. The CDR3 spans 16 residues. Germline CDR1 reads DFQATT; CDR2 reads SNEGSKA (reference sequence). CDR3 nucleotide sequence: TGCAGTGCTAGTCCCCGTTTAGCGGGGCATTACAATGAGCAGTTCTTC. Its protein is CSASPRLAGHYNEQFF.

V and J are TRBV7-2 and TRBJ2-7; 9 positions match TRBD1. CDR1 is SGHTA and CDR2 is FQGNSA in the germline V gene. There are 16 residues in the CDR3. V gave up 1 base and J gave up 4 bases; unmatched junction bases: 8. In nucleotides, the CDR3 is TGTGCCAGCAGCTTAGTAGGGGGACAGGGTTCTTACGAGCAGTACTTC. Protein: CASSLVGGQGSYEQYF.

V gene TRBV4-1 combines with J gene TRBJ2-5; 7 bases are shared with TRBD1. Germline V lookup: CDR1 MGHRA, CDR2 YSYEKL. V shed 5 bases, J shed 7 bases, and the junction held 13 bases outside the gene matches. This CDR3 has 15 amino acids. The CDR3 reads CASSEVAGGTGTQYF. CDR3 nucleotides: TGCGCCAGCAGCGAAGTAGCAGGGGGTACAGGGACCCAGTACTTC.